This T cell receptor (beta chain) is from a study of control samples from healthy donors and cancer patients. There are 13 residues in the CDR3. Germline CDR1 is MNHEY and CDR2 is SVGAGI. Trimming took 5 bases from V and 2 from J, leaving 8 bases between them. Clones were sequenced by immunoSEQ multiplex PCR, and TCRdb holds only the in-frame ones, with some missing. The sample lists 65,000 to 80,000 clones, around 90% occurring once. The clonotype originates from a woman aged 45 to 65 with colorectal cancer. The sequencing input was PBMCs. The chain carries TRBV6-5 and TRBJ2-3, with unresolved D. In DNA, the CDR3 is TGTGCCAGCAGTCAACAGACCACAGATACGCAGTATTTT. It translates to CASSQQTTDTQYF.